The 5 T cell receptor beta chains below all came from one sample that was sequenced in a study of beta chain features in type 1 diabetes. Since all of the isolated RNA was reverse transcribed, expressed TCRB transcripts were what got sequenced. The repertoire was sequenced with immunoSEQ multiplex PCR; TCRdb's copy has only in-frame clones and lacks some. The profile shows about 360,000 clones, around an eighth of them singletons. The sequenced sample was naive CD4+ T cells from blood. Receptors were obtained from a man between 18 and 29 years old in good health.

The chain uses TRBV5-1 and TRBJ1-1; TRBD1 matches 7 bases. Per germline, CDR1 SGHRS and CDR2 YFSETQ. The CDR3 runs to 14 residues. V dropped 4 bases and J dropped 0; count of bases not matched to a gene: 3. Here the CDR3 reads CASSTGQLNTEAFF. CDR3 nucleotide sequence: TGCGCCAGCAGCACGGGACAGCTGAACACTGAAGCTTTCTTT.

The rearrangement links TRBV6-1 to TRBJ1-2, with D maybe TRBD1 (5 bases). The CDR3 has 15 amino acids. Germline CDR1 is MNHNS and CDR2 is SASEGT. The V end lost 2 bases, the J end lost 4 bases, and 14 bases lay between the germline ends. CDR3 sequence (DNA): TGTGCCAGCAGTGAAAGGGGCAGGGATACCTATGGCTACACCTTC. The encoded protein is CASSERGRDTYGYTF.

The V and J genes are TRBV10-3 and TRBJ2-5; a weak D match, TRBD1 (8 bases). V was trimmed by 6 bases and J by 5 bases, leaving 19 bases between them. The germline gives CDR1 ENHRY, CDR2 SYGVKD. The CDR3 is made up of 15 amino acids. In DNA form, the CDR3 reads TGTGCCATCAGCATCGGACAGGGAGGGTTGGAGACCCAGTACTTC. Its translation: CAISIGQGGLETQYF.

This clone was seen only a few times. The chain couples TRBV29-1 to TRBJ2-3; 7 bases agree with TRBD2. CDR3 length: 14 residues. The V gene's germline CDR1 is SQVTM and CDR2 ANQGSEA. Trimming at V came to 8 bases and at J to 6 bases, leaving 14 bases not matched to a gene. The CDR3 bases are TGCAGCCTTAGGAGGGACTATATGAGGGATACGCAGTATTTT. This encodes CSLRRDYMRDTQYF.

This clone was observed a few times. CDR3 protein: CASSLRGGGTGELFF. The DNA for the CDR3 is TGTGCCAGCAGCTTAAGGGGCGGGGGCACCGGGGAGCTGTTTTTT. This rearrangement joins TRBV7-3 to TRBJ2-2; 7 positions match TRBD2. CDR3 length: 15 residues. From germline, CDR1 is SGHTA and CDR2 FQGTGA. V shed 1 base, J shed 4 bases, and the junction held 3 bases outside the gene matches. Filled out from reference TRBV7-3 and TRBJ2-2, the complete variable domain reads GAGVSQTPSNKVTEKGKYVELRCDPISGHTALYWYRQSLGQGPEFLIYFQGTGAADDSGLPNDRFFAVRPEGSVSTLKIQRTERGDSAVYLCASSLRGGGTGELFFGEGSRLTVL.